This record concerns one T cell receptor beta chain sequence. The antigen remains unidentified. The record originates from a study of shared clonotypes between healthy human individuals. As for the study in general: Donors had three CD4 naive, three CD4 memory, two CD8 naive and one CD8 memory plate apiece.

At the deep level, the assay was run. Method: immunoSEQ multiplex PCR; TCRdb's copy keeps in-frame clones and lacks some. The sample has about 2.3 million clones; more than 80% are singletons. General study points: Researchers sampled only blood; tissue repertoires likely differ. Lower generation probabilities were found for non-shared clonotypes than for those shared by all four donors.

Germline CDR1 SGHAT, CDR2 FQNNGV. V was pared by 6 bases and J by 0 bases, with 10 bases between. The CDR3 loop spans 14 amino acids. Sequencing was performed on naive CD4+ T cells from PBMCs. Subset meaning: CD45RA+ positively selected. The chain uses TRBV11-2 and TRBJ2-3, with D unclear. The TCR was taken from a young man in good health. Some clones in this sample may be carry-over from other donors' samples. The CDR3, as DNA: TGTGCCAGCAGAACGGATTGGAGCACAGATACGCAGTATTTT. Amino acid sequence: CASRTDWSTDTQYF.